The text below deals with one TCR beta chain. Methods used by the authors: Estimation of nucleated cell counts relied on the amplification of reference gene primers. The protocol was immunoSEQ multiplex PCR, while the TCRdb copy is restricted to in-frame clones and leaves out a portion. Clone size and V and J calls were adopted from that table, with D and trimming inferred from the DNA. This table holds roughly 100,000 clones, approximately 88% found once. These data belong to a study of blood T cell repertoires in COVID-19. The CDR3 has 12 amino acids. V trimming: 4 bases; J trimming: 9 bases; junction bases outside the gene matches: 3.

This sequence joins TRBV12-3 or TRBV12-4 and TRBJ2-1; 7 bases match TRBD2. The source is a woman aged 55-69 years with acute or convalescent COVID-19. Sequences were obtained from peripheral blood. CDR3 residues: CASSSLAVEQFF. CDR3 bases: TGTGCCAGCAGTTCCCTAGCGGTTGAGCAGTTCTTC.